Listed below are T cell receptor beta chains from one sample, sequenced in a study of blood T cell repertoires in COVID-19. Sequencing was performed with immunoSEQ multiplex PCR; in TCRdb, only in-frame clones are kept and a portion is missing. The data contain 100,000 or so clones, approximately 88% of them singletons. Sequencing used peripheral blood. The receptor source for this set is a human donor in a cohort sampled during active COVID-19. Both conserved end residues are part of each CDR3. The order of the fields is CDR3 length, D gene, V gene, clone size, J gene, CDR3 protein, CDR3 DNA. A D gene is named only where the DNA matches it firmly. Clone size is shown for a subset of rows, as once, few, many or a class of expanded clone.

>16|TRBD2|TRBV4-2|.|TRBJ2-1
CASSQEGLAGRDEQFF
TGTGCCAGCAGCCAAGAGGGACTAGCGGGGCGGGATGAGCAGTTCTTC
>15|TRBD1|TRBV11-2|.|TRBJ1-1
CATTNSRTGHTEAFF
TGTGCCACCACCAATTCGAGGACAGGCCACACTGAAGCTTTCTTT
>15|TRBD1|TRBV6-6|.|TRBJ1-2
CASRQETGGVGGYTF
TGTGCCAGCAGACAGGAAACAGGGGGCGTCGGGGGCTACACCTTC
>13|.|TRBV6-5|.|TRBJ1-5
CASIPTANQPQHF
TGTGCCAGCATTCCTACAGCCAATCAGCCCCAGCATTTT
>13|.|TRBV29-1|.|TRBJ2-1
CSVEEHSYNEQFF
TGCAGCGTTGAAGAGCACAGCTACAATGAGCAGTTCTTC
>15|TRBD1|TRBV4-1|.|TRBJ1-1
CASSQPTGGNTEAFF
TGCGCCAGCAGCCAACCGACAGGGGGGAACACTGAAGCTTTCTTT
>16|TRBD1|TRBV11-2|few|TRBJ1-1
CASSRVHGTGKGLAFF
TGTGCCAGCAGTCGCGTCCACGGGACAGGGAAGGGTTTGGCTTTCTTT
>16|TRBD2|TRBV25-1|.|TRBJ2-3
CASSAGLADSTDTQYF
TGTGCCAGCAGTGCCGGACTAGCGGATAGCACAGATACGCAGTATTTT
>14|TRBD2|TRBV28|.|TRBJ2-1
CASSLRREGNEQFF
TGTGCCAGCAGTTTGCGCAGGGAGGGTAATGAGCAGTTCTTC
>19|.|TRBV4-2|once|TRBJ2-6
CASSRGGTATLSGANVLTF
TGTGCCAGCAGCCGAGGGGGGACAGCGACTTTATCTGGGGCCAACGTCCTGACTTTC
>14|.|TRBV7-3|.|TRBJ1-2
CASSPDAGRGGYTF
TGTGCCAGCAGCCCCGATGCGGGCAGGGGTGGCTACACCTTC
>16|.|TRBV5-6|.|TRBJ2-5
CASSGRVRGALGTQYF
TGTGCCAGCAGCGGGAGGGTCCGGGGGGCCCTTGGGACCCAGTACTTC
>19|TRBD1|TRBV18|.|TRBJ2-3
CASSRWGTGGAESTDTQYF
TGTGCCAGCTCAAGGTGGGGGACAGGGGGCGCGGAAAGCACAGATACGCAGTATTTT